The rows below give T cell receptor beta chains drawn from one sample of a study of cytomegalovirus exposure and HLA in healthy donors. The protocol was immunoSEQ multiplex PCR, while the TCRdb copy is restricted to in-frame clones and leaves out a portion. The repertoire holds under 110,000 clones, with around 82% as singletons. The sequenced sample was PBMCs. The receptors shown here come from a man aged 50 to 59 in good health and CMV-seronegative. CDR3s include the opening cysteine and the closing phenylalanine or tryptophan. D genes are given only for firm matches. The listing skips clone size in some rows; elsewhere it reads once, few, many or a size class.

j_call: TRBJ1-4
v_call: TRBV29-1
clone_size: .
d_call: .
cdr3_aa: CSVARTADEKLFF
cdr3_nt: TGCAGCGTTGCCAGGACAGCTGATGAAAAACTGTTTTTT

j_call: TRBJ2-3
v_call: TRBV5-1
clone_size: .
d_call: .
cdr3_aa: CASSLVALGADTQYF
cdr3_nt: TGCGCCAGCAGCTTGGTTGCCCTAGGGGCAGATACGCAGTATTTT

j_call: TRBJ2-2
v_call: TRBV5-6
clone_size: .
d_call: TRBD1
cdr3_aa: CASSLLGRRQGLSAGELFF
cdr3_nt: TGTGCCAGCAGCTTGTTGGGACGGAGACAGGGTTTATCGGCCGGGGAGCTGTTTTTT

j_call: TRBJ1-1
v_call: TRBV19
clone_size: .
d_call: TRBD1
cdr3_aa: CASSIGTGGTEAFF
cdr3_nt: TGTGCCAGTAGTATCGGGACAGGGGGCACTGAAGCTTTCTTT

j_call: TRBJ1-2
v_call: TRBV28
clone_size: .
d_call: .
cdr3_aa: CASSRPPAGKGYTF
cdr3_nt: TGTGCCAGCAGTCGTCCCCCCGCCGGTAAGGGCTACACCTTC

j_call: TRBJ2-5
v_call: TRBV29-1
clone_size: .
d_call: .
cdr3_aa: CSVEGTGWETQYF
cdr3_nt: TGCAGCGTTGAAGGCACAGGGTGGGAGACCCAGTACTTC

j_call: TRBJ2-1
v_call: TRBV18
clone_size: .
d_call: .
cdr3_aa: CASSLQEGEQFF
cdr3_nt: TGTGCCAGCTCACTACAGGAAGGTGAGCAGTTCTTC

j_call: TRBJ1-2
v_call: TRBV6-4
clone_size: .
d_call: TRBD1
cdr3_aa: CASRNGQGNGYTF
cdr3_nt: TGTGCCAGCAGAAATGGACAGGGGAATGGCTACACCTTC

j_call: TRBJ2-3
v_call: TRBV5-1
clone_size: .
d_call: TRBD2
cdr3_aa: CASSNSGTSADTQYF
cdr3_nt: TGCGCCAGCAGCAACTCCGGGACTAGCGCGGATACGCAGTATTTT

j_call: TRBJ2-5
v_call: TRBV7-9
clone_size: .
d_call: TRBD1
cdr3_aa: CASSLVGRGQETQYF
cdr3_nt: TGTGCCAGCAGCTTAGTCGGCAGGGGGCAAGAGACCCAGTACTTC

j_call: TRBJ1-5
v_call: TRBV7-2
clone_size: .
d_call: TRBD1
cdr3_aa: CASSFDRGRVQPQHF
cdr3_nt: TGTGCCAGCAGCTTTGACAGGGGGCGAGTTCAGCCCCAGCATTTT

j_call: TRBJ2-6
v_call: TRBV4-2
clone_size: .
d_call: .
cdr3_aa: CASSQASYSGANVLTF
cdr3_nt: TGTGCCAGCAGCCAAGCATCCTACTCTGGGGCCAACGTCCTGACTTTC

j_call: TRBJ1-2
v_call: TRBV12-1
clone_size: .
d_call: .
cdr3_aa: CASSSPGQGSKGNYGYTF
cdr3_nt: TGTGCCAGCAGCTCCCCGGGACAGGGCTCAAAGGGGAACTATGGCTACACCTTC

j_call: TRBJ1-2
v_call: TRBV9
clone_size: .
d_call: TRBD1
cdr3_aa: CASSPRTGGNYGYTF
cdr3_nt: TGTGCCAGCAGCCCTCGGACAGGGGGGAACTATGGCTACACCTTC

j_call: TRBJ2-7
v_call: TRBV10-1
clone_size: few
d_call: .
cdr3_aa: CASSKGKGGYEQYF
cdr3_nt: TGCGCCAGCAGTAAAGGGAAAGGGGGCTACGAGCAGTACTTC

j_call: TRBJ1-1
v_call: TRBV5-1
clone_size: .
d_call: TRBD1
cdr3_aa: CASSYRQGSGTEAFF
cdr3_nt: TGCGCCAGCAGCTACCGACAGGGGTCGGGCACTGAAGCTTTCTTT

j_call: TRBJ1-4
v_call: TRBV6-5
clone_size: .
d_call: .
cdr3_aa: CASSSTSREKLFF
cdr3_nt: TGTGCCAGCAGTTCGACCTCCAGGGAAAAACTGTTTTTT

j_call: TRBJ1-1
v_call: TRBV14
clone_size: .
d_call: .
cdr3_aa: CASSQAGWTEAFF
cdr3_nt: TGTGCCAGCAGCCAGGCAGGGTGGACTGAAGCTTTCTTT

j_call: TRBJ2-2
v_call: TRBV6-6
clone_size: .
d_call: TRBD2
cdr3_aa: CASTSGGGRPGELFF
cdr3_nt: TGTGCCAGCACATCCGGGGGGGGGCGCCCCGGGGAGCTGTTTTTT

j_call: TRBJ1-2
v_call: TRBV20-1
clone_size: once
d_call: TRBD1
cdr3_aa: CSAPTGFYTF
cdr3_nt: TGCAGTGCTCCGACAGGGTTCTACACCTTC

j_call: TRBJ2-5
v_call: TRBV4-1
clone_size: .
d_call: TRBD1
cdr3_aa: CASSPTGQETQYF
cdr3_nt: TGCGCCAGCAGCCCGACAGGGCAAGAGACCCAGTACTTC

j_call: TRBJ1-4
v_call: TRBV5-4
clone_size: .
d_call: TRBD1
cdr3_aa: CASSARTGPTNEKLFF
cdr3_nt: TGTGCCAGCAGCGCAAGGACAGGGCCAACTAATGAAAAACTGTTTTTT

j_call: TRBJ2-7
v_call: TRBV7-2
clone_size: .
d_call: TRBD1
cdr3_aa: CASTPDRASYEQYF
cdr3_nt: TGTGCCAGCACCCCTGACAGGGCGAGTTACGAGCAGTACTTC

j_call: TRBJ1-5
v_call: TRBV15
clone_size: .
d_call: .
cdr3_aa: CATSTDRGQPQHF
cdr3_nt: TGTGCCACCAGCACTGATCGGGGGCAGCCCCAGCATTTT

j_call: TRBJ1-2
v_call: TRBV5-1
clone_size: .
d_call: TRBD1
cdr3_aa: CASSLVTGEDYGYTF
cdr3_nt: TGCGCCAGCAGCTTAGTGACAGGGGAGGACTATGGCTACACCTTC

j_call: TRBJ2-1
v_call: TRBV7-3
clone_size: .
d_call: .
cdr3_aa: CASSLAAEQFF
cdr3_nt: TGTGCCAGCAGCTTAGCGGCCGAGCAGTTCTTC

j_call: TRBJ2-7
v_call: TRBV15
clone_size: .
d_call: .
cdr3_aa: CATSRGSRDYEQYF
cdr3_nt: TGTGCCACCAGCAGGGGCAGCAGGGACTACGAGCAGTACTTC

j_call: TRBJ1-5
v_call: TRBV6-1
clone_size: .
d_call: .
cdr3_aa: CASSVSRQSNQPQHF
cdr3_nt: TGTGCCAGCAGTGTTTCCCGACAGTCCAATCAGCCCCAGCATTTT

j_call: TRBJ2-5
v_call: TRBV4-2
clone_size: .
d_call: TRBD1
cdr3_aa: CASSHLRMDRDQETQYF
cdr3_nt: TGTGCCAGCAGCCACCTCCGAATGGACAGGGACCAAGAGACCCAGTACTTC

j_call: TRBJ1-6
v_call: TRBV7-9
clone_size: .
d_call: .
cdr3_aa: CASSENRQSNSPLHF
cdr3_nt: TGTGCCAGCAGTGAGAACAGACAGAGTAATTCACCCCTCCACTTT

j_call: TRBJ2-2
v_call: TRBV6-5
clone_size: .
d_call: .
cdr3_aa: CASSLGGRRELFF
cdr3_nt: TGTGCCAGCAGTTTGGGGGGGCGCCGGGAGCTGTTTTTT

j_call: TRBJ2-3
v_call: TRBV5-1
clone_size: .
d_call: .
cdr3_aa: CASSSGTSTDTQYF
cdr3_nt: TGCGCCAGCAGCTCGGGGACTAGCACAGATACGCAGTATTTT